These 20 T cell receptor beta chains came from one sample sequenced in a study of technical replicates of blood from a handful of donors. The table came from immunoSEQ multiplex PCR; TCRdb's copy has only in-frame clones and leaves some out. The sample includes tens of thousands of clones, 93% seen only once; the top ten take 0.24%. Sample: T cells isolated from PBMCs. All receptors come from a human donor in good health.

DNA of the CDR3: TGTGCCAGCAGCTACAGGGACAGCCGCCAGCCCCAGCATTTT. The encoded protein is CASSYRDSRQPQHF. V gene TRBV5-6 combines with J gene TRBJ1-5; TRBD1 matches 7 bases. The CDR3 has 14 amino acids. With V trimmed by 3 bases and J by 7 bases, 7 bases remained unmatched. CDR1 is SGHDT and CDR2 is YYEEEE in the germline V gene. Combining the CDR3 with reference TRBV5-6 and TRBJ1-5 gives the whole variable domain DAGVTQSPTHLIKTRGQQVTLRCSPKSGHDTVSWYQQALGQGPQFIFQYYEEEERQRGNFPDRFSGHQFPNYSSELNVNALLLGDSALYLCASSYRDSRQPQHFGDGTRLSIL.

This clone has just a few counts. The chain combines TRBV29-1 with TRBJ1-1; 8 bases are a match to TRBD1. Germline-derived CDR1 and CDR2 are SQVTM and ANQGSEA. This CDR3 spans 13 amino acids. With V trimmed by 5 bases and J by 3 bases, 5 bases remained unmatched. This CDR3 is CSVRQGTDTEAFF. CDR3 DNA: TGCAGCGTTCGACAGGGGACAGACACTGAAGCTTTCTTT.

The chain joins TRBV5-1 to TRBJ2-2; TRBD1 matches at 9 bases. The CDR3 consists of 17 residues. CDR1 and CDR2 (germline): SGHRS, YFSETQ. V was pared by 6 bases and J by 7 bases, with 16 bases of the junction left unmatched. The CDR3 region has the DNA TGCGCCAGCAAGGGTCCGGACAGGGGATTTATTAGCGGGGAGCTGTTTTTT. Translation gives CASKGPDRGFISGELFF. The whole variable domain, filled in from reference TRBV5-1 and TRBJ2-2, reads KAGVTQTPRYLIKTRGQQVTLSCSPISGHRSVSWYQQTPGQGLQFLFEYFSETQRNKGNFPGRFSGRQFSNSRSEMNVSTLELGDSALYLCASKGPDRGFISGELFFGEGSRLTVL.

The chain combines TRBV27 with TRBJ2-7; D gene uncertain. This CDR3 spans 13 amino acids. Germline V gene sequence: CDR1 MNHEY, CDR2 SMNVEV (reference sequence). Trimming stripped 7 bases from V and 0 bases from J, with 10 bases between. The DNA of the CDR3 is TGTGCCAGCAAACGGAGAGACTCCTACGAGCAGTACTTC. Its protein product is CASKRRDSYEQYF.

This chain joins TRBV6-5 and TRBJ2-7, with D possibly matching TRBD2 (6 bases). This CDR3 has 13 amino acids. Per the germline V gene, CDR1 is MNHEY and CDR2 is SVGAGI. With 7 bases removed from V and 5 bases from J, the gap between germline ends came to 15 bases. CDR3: CASTNTGGHEQYF. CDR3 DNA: TGTGCCAGCACAAATACAGGAGGGCACGAGCAGTACTTC.

CDR3 nucleotides: TGTGCCAGCAGTTACTCCCCAGGGTTCACAGATACGCAGTATTTT. This sequence encodes CASSYSPGFTDTQYF. The V call is TRBV6-6, the J call TRBJ2-3; a weak D match, TRBD1 (5 bases). Germline CDR1 is MNHNY and CDR2 is SVGAGI (reference sequence). The CDR3 consists of 15 residues. Between the trimmed V and J ends, which lost 0 bases and 2 bases, there was a span of 9 bases.

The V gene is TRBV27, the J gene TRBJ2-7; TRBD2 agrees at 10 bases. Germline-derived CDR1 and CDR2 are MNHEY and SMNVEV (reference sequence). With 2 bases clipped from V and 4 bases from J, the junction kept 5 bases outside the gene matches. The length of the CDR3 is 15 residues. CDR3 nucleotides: TGTGCCAGCAGTTTAAGGTCTAGCGGGGGATACGAGCAGTACTTC. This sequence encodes CASSLRSSGGYEQYF.

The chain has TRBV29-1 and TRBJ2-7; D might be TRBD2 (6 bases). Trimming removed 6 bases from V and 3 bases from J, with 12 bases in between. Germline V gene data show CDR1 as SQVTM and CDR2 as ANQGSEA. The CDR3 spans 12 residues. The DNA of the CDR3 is TGCAGCGTCCGGGACTCTTACTACGAGCAGTACTTC. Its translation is CSVRDSYYEQYF.

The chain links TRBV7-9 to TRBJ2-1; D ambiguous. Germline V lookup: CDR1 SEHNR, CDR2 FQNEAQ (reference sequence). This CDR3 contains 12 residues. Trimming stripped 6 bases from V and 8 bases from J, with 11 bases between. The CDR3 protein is CASRKLEHEQFF. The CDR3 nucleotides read TGTGCCAGCAGAAAACTCGAACATGAGCAGTTCTTC.

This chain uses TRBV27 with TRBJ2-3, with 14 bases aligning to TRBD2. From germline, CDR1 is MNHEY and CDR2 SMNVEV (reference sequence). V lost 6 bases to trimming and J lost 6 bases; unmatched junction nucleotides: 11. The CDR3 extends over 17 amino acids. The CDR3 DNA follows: TGTGCCAGCAGCGGGACTAGCGGGAGTTTATTTCTGGATACGCAGTATTTT. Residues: CASSGTSGSLFLDTQYF.

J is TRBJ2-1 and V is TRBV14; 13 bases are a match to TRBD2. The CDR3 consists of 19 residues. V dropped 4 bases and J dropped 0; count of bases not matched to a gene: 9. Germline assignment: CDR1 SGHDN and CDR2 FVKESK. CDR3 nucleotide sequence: TGTGCCAGCAGCCGACTAGCGGGGGGCTCGAAGTACTCCTACAATGAGCAGTTCTTC. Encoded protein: CASSRLAGGSKYSYNEQFF.

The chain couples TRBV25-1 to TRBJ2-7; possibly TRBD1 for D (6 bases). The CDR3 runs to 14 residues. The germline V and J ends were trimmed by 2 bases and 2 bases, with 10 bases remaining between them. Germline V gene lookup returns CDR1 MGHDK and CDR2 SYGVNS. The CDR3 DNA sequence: TGTGCCAGCAGTGAACTCGGACAGCCCTACGAGCAGTACTTC. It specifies CASSELGQPYEQYF.

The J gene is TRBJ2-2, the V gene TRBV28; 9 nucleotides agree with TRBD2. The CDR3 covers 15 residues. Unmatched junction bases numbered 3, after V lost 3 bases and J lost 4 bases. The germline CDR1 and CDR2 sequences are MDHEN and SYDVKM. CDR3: CASSFLAGFTGELFF. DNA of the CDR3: TGTGCCAGCAGTTTCCTAGCGGGGTTCACCGGGGAGCTGTTTTTT.

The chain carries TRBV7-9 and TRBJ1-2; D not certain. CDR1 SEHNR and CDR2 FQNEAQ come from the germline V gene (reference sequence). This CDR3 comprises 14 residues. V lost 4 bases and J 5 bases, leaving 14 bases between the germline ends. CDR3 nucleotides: TGTGCCAGCAGCTCTTCCCCGTTACTTTATGGCTACACCTTC. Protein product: CASSSSPLLYGYTF.

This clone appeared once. Here the CDR3 reads CASRGDRGLETQYF. CDR3 coding DNA: TGTGCCAGCAGGGGGGACAGGGGGCTGGAGACCCAGTACTTC. The chain links TRBV28 to TRBJ2-5; TRBD1 aligns across 12 bases. Trimming removed 6 bases from V and 5 bases from J; junction bases left unmatched: 4. From germline, CDR1 is MDHEN and CDR2 SYDVKM. The CDR3 is 14 residues long.

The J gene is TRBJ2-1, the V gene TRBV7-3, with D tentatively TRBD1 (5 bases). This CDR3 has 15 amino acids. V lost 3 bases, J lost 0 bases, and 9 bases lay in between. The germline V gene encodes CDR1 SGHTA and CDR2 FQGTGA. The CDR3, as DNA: TGTGCCAGCAGCTTTGGACATAGCTCCTACAATGAGCAGTTCTTC. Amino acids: CASSFGHSSYNEQFF.

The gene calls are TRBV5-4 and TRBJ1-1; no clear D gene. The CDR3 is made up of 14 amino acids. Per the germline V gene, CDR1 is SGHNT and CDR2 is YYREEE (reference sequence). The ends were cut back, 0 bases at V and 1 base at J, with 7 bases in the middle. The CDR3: CASSLAGKNTEAFF. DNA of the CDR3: TGTGCCAGCAGCTTGGCCGGGAAGAACACTGAAGCTTTCTTT.

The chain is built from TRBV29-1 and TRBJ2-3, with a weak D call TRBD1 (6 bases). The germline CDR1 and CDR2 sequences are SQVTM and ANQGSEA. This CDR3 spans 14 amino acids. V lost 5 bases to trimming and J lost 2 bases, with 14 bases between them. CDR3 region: CSVSGTRDTDTQYF. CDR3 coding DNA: TGCAGCGTTTCCGGGACAAGGGACACAGATACGCAGTATTTT.

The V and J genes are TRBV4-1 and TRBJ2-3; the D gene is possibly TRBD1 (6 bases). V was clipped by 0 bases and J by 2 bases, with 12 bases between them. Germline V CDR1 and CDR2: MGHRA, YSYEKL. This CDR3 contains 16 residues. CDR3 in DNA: TGCGCCAGCAGCCAAGATCCAGGGGATTTCACAGATACGCAGTATTTT. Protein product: CASSQDPGDFTDTQYF.

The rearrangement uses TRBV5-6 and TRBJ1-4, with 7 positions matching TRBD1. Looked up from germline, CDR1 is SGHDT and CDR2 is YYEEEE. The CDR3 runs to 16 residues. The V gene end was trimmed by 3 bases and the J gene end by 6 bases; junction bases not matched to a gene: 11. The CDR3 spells CASSSYDRDRDEKLFF. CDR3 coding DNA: TGTGCCAGCAGCTCCTACGACCGGGACAGAGATGAAAAACTGTTTTTT.